This entry features one TCR beta chain sequence. The source of the sample is a study of blood T cell repertoires in COVID-19. Study information: The cDNA or gDNA used as material had been derived from T cells, B-cell-depleted T cells, or PBMCs.

Living in roughly 23 US areas, the participants were between roughly 18 and 95 years of age. Participant reports of clinical history set cohort assignment. Per the original data handling: For nucleated cells, counts were estimated from reference gene primer amplification. The data were produced by immunoSEQ multiplex PCR, yet TCRdb's version contains in-frame clones alone and is incomplete. V and J calls plus clone size are reproduced from that table; the DNA served to infer D and trimming. The table shows about 200,000 clones, with more than 65% occurring only once. Germline V gene sequence: CDR1 MDHEN, CDR2 SYDVKM. This CDR3 contains 18 residues. V shed 4 bases and J 0 bases; nucleotides not matched to a gene: 10.

The rearrangement links TRBV28 to TRBJ1-5, with TRBD1 matching 9 bases. Sequencing was done on a sample of PBMCs or T cells enriched from blood (not recorded which). The TCR was taken from a man in his forties who had recovered from COVID-19. DNA of the CDR3: TGTGCCAGCAGTTCGCCGGGACAGGGTATGGGTAGCAATCAGCCCCAGCATTTT. This sequence encodes CASSSPGQGMGSNQPQHF.